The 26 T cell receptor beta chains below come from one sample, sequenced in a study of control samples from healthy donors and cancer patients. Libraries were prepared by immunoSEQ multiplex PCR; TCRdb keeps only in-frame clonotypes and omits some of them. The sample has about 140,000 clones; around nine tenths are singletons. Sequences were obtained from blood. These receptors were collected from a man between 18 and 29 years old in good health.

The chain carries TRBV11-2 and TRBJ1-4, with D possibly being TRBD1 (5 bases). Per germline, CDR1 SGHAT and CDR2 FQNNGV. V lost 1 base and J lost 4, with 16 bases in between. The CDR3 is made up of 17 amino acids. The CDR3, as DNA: TGTGCCAGCAGCTTAGGTCTTGGACGGGGGGTTAATGAAAAACTGTTTTTT. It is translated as CASSLGLGRGVNEKLFF. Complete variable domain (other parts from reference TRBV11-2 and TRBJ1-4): EAGVAQSPRYKIIEKRQSVAFWCNPISGHATLYWYQQILGQGPKLLIQFQNNGVVDDSQLPKDRFSAERLKGVDSTLKIQPAKLEDSAVYLCASSLGLGRGVNEKLFFGSGTQLSVL.

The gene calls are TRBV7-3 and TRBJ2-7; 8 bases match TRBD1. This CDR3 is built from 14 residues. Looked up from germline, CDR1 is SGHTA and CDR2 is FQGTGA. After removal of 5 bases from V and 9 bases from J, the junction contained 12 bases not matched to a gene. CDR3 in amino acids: CASSRQGANGVQYF. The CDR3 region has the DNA TGTGCCAGCAGCCGTCAGGGGGCTAACGGGGTGCAGTACTTC.

Written as DNA, the CDR3 is TGTGCCAGCAGTCCGACTAGCGGGGGGTTCTACGAGCAGTACTTC. It yields the protein CASSPTSGGFYEQYF. V gene TRBV6-2 or TRBV6-3 combines with J gene TRBJ2-7, with 13 positions matching TRBD2. Germline loops: CDR1 MNHEY, CDR2 SVGEGT. CDR3 length equals 15 residues. Losses at the gene ends were 5 bases for V and 3 bases for J; bases not matched to a gene: 4.

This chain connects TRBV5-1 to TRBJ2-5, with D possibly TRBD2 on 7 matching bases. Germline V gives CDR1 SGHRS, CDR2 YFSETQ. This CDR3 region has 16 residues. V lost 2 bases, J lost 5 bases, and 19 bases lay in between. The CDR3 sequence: CASSLLGLGGAETQYF. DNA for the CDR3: TGCGCCAGCAGCTTATTAGGACTAGGGGGAGCTGAGACCCAGTACTTC.

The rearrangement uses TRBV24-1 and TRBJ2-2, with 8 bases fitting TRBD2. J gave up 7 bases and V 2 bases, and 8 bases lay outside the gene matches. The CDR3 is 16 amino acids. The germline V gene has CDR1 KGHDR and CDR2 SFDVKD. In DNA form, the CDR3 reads TGTGCCACCAGTGATTCGAAGACGGGAGGGCACGGGGAGCTGTTTTTT. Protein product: CATSDSKTGGHGELFF.

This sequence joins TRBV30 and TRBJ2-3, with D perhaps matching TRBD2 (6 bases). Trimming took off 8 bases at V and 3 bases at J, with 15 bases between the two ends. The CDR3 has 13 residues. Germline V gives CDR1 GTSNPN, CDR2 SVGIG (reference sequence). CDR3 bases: TGTGCCAAGGGCGGGAAAAGGACAGATACGCAGTATTTT. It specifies CAKGGKRTDTQYF.

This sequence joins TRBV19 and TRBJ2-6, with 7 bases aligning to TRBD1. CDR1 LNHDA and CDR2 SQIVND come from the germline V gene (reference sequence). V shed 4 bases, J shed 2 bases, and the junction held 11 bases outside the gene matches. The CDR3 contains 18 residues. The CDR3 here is CASSTDRVLFAGANVLTF. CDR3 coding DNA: TGTGCCAGTAGTACCGACAGGGTCCTTTTCGCTGGGGCCAACGTCCTGACTTTC.

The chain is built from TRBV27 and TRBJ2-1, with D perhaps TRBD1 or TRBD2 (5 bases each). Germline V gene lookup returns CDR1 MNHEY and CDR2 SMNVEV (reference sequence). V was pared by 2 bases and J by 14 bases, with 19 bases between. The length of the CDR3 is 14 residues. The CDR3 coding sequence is TGTGCCAGCAGTTTAAGCGGAGGCCCCCTAGGGGAGTTCTTC. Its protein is CASSLSGGPLGEFF.

CDR3 residues: CASSPGRSGNTIYF. The CDR3 DNA reads as TGTGCCAGCAGTCCCGGCAGATCGGGAAACACCATATATTTT. The chain has TRBV6-5 and TRBJ1-3; no firm D call. Trimming removed 5 bases from V and 4 bases from J, with 12 bases in between. CDR3 length: 14 amino acids. Germline V CDR1 and CDR2: MNHEY, SVGAGI.

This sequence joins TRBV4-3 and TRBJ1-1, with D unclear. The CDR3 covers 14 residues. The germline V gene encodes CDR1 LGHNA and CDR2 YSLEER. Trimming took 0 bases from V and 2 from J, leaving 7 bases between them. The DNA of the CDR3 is TGCGCCAGCAGCCAAGAGAACAGTAACACTGAAGCTTTCTTT. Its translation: CASSQENSNTEAFF.

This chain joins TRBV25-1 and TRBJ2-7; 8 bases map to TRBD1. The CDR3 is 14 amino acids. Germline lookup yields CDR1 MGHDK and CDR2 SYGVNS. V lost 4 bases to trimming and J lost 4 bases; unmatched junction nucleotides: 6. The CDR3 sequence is CASSGDRTIYEQYF. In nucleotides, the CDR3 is TGTGCCAGCAGTGGGGACAGGACTATTTACGAGCAGTACTTC.

The CDR3 spells CASSPTGGSTDTQYF. The CDR3 coding sequence is TGTGCCAGCTCACCAACGGGGGGGTCCACAGATACGCAGTATTTT. The chain combines TRBV18 with TRBJ2-3, with TRBD2 matching over 8 bases. V shed 2 bases and J 2 bases; nucleotides not matched to a gene: 3. This CDR3 contains 15 residues. CDR1 is KGHSH, CDR2 LQKENI, per germline.

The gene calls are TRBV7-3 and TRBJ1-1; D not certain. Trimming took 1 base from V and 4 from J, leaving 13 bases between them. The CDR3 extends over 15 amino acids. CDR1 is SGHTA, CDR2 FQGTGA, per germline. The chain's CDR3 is CASSLNILEGTEAFF. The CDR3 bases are TGTGCCAGCAGCTTAAACATCTTAGAGGGCACTGAAGCTTTCTTT.

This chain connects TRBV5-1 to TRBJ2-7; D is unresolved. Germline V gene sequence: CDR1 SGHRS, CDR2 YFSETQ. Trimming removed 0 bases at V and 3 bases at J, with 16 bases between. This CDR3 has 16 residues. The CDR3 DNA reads TGCGCCAGCAGCTTGGCCCCTGCCAGGACGAACTACGAGCAGTACTTC. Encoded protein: CASSLAPARTNYEQYF.

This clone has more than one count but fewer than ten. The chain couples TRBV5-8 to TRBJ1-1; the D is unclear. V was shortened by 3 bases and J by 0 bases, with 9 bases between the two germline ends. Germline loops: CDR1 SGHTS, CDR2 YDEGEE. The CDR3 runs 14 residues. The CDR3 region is CASSSRDMNTEAFF. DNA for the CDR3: TGTGCCAGCAGCTCCCGTGACATGAACACTGAAGCTTTCTTT.

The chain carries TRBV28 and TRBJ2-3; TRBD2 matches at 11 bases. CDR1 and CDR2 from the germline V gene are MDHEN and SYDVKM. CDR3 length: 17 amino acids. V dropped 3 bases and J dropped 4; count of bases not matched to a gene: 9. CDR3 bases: TGTGCCAGCAGTTTTGCCTCTAGCGGGGGGTACGCAGATACGCAGTATTTT. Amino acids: CASSFASSGGYADTQYF.

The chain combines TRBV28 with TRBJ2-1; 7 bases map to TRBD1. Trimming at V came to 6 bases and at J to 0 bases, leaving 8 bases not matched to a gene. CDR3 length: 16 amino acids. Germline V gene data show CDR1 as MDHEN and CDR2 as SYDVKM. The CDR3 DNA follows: TGTGCCAGCAGGCCGATCCGGGACAGCTCCTACAATGAGCAGTTCTTC. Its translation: CASRPIRDSSYNEQFF.

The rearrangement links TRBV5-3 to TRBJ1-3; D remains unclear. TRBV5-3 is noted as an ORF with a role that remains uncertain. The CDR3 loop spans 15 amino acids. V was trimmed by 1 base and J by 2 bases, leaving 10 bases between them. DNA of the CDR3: TGTGCCAGAAGCTTGTCCACAAAGGCTGGAAACACCATATATTTT. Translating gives CARSLSTKAGNTIYF.

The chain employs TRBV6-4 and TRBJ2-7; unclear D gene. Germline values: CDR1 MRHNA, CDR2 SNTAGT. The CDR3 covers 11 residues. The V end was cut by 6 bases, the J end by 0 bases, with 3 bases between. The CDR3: CASRHSYEQYF. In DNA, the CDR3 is TGTGCCAGCAGACACTCCTACGAGCAGTACTTC.

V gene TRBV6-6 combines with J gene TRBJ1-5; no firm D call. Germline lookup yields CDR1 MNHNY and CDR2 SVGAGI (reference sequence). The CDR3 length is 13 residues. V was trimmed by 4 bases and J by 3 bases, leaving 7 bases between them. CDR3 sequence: CASSSPLNQPQHF. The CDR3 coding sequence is TGTGCCAGCAGTTCCCCCCTCAATCAGCCCCAGCATTTT.

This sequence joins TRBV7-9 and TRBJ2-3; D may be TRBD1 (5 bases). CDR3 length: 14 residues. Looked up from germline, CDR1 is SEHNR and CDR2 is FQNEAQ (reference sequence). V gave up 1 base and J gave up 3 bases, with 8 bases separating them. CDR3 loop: CASSLEGWTDTQYF. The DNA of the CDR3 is TGTGCCAGCAGCTTAGAGGGGTGGACAGATACGCAGTATTTT.

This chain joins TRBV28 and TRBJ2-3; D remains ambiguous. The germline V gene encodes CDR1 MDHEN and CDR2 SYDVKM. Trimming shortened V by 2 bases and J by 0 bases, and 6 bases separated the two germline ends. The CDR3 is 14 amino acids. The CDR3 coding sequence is TGTGCCAGCAGTTTAAGACGGAGCACAGATACGCAGTATTTT. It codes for CASSLRRSTDTQYF.

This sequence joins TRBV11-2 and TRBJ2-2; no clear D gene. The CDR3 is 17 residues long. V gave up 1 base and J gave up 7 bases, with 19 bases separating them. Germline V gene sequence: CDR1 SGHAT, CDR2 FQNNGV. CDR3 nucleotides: TGTGCCAGCAGCTTAGGAATGGGCCTAGTCGGTAGCGGGGAGCTGTTTTTT. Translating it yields CASSLGMGLVGSGELFF.

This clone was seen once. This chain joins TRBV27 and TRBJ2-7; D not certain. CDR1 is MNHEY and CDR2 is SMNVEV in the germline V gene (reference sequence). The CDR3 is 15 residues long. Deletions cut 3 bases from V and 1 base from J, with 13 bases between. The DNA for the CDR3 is TGTGCCAGCAGTTTCTCGCCCGAGGCATCCTACGAGCAGTACTTC. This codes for CASSFSPEASYEQYF.

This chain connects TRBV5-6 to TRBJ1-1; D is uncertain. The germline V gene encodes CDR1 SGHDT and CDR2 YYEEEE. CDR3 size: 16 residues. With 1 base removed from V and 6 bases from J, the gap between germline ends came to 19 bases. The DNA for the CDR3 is TGTGCCAGCAGCTTGAGGGAAAGGGCGGGCAGACCTGAAGCTTTCTTT. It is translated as CASSLRERAGRPEAFF.

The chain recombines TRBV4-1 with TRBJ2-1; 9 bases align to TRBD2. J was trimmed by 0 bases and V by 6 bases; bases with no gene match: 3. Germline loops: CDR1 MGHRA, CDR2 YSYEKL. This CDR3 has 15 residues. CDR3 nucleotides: TGCGCCAGCAGGCCGACTAGCGGCTCCTACAATGAGCAGTTCTTC. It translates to CASRPTSGSYNEQFF.